The 10 T cell receptor beta chains listed next were all sequenced from one sample in a study of blood T cell repertoires in COVID-19. Using immunoSEQ multiplex PCR, the repertoire was profiled, and TCRdb retains in-frame clones only, with some absent. The sample shows approximately 290,000 clones, over 75% of them seen only once. Sequencing was performed on peripheral blood. Source of these receptors: a human donor with COVID-19, enrolled during active disease. The donor label of this sample is uncertain.

V and J are TRBV7-2 and TRBJ1-2; 7 bases fit TRBD1. Germline values: CDR1 SGHTA, CDR2 FQGNSA. V trimming: 4 bases; J trimming: 1 base; junction bases outside the gene matches: 6. CDR3 length: 15 amino acids. In nucleotides, the CDR3 is TGTGCCAGCAGCTCCTTAGGGGGCGATAACTATGGCTACACCTTC. Translation gives CASSSLGGDNYGYTF.

The chain couples TRBV2 to TRBJ2-7; 8 bases map to TRBD1. Germline assignment: CDR1 SNHLY and CDR2 FYNNEI. This CDR3 region has 14 residues. J gave up 3 bases and V 6 bases, and 7 bases lay outside the gene matches. As DNA, the CDR3 is TGTGCCAGCAGCTATGGGACAGGCGGCTACGAGCAGTACTTC. It codes for CASSYGTGGYEQYF. Based on the CDR3 plus reference TRBV2 and TRBJ2-7, the full variable domain is EPEVTQTPSHQVTQMGQEVILRCVPISNHLYFYWYRQILGQKVEFLVSFYNNEISEKSEIFDDQFSVERPDGSNFTLKIRSTKLEDSAMYFCASSYGTGGYEQYFGPGTRLTVT.

CDR3 in amino acids: CASSLALTGSINSPLHF. CDR3 nucleotides: TGCGCCAGCAGCTTGGCCCTAACCGGGTCTATAAATTCACCCCTCCACTTT. The chain combines TRBV5-1 with TRBJ1-6; no firm D call. The ends were cut back, 0 bases at V and 7 bases at J, with 17 bases in the middle. This CDR3 is 17 amino acids long. CDR1 and CDR2 from the germline V gene are SGHRS and YFSETQ.

The chain couples TRBV4-1 to TRBJ2-1; 9 bases map to TRBD2. The CDR3 has 15 amino acids. Germline V lookup: CDR1 MGHRA, CDR2 YSYEKL. Germline trimming cut 0 bases from V and 8 bases from J; bases unmatched to any gene: 5. In DNA, the CDR3 is TGCGCCAGCAGCCAAGATACGGGACTAGCCGATGAGCAGTTCTTC. It is translated as CASSQDTGLADEQFF.

J is TRBJ1-5 and V is TRBV19; a weak D match, TRBD1 (5 bases). V was clipped by 6 bases and J by 5 bases, with 26 bases between them. CDR3 length equals 18 residues. Germline V gene lookup returns CDR1 LNHDA and CDR2 SQIVND (reference sequence). The CDR3 sequence is CASRRGGTARGIDQPQHF. The CDR3 coding sequence is TGTGCCAGTAGAAGGGGAGGGACGGCCCGAGGTATCGATCAGCCCCAGCATTTT.

This clone has a single count. The rearrangement uses TRBV6-5 and TRBJ1-1; 9 bases line up with TRBD1. Germline V gene sequence: CDR1 MNHEY, CDR2 SVGAGI. The trim removed 5 bases at V and 2 bases at J, leaving 3 bases unmatched. The CDR3 length is 14 residues. Here the CDR3 reads CASSHRGRNTEAFF. CDR3 nucleotide sequence: TGTGCCAGCAGTCACAGGGGGCGAAACACTGAAGCTTTCTTT.

This chain uses TRBV7-9 with TRBJ1-2; D unresolved. CDR3 length: 15 amino acids. The V gene's germline CDR1 is SEHNR and CDR2 FQNEAQ (reference sequence). The V end was cut by 5 bases, the J end by 1 base, with 14 bases between. The CDR3 here is CASSPGGQLNYGYTF. The CDR3 coding sequence is TGTGCCAGCAGCCCAGGTGGGCAGCTTAACTATGGCTACACCTTC.

The chain employs TRBV5-6 and TRBJ2-3, with TRBD2 identical over 10 bases. The CDR3 is 16 amino acids. The ends lost 1 base at V and 1 base at J; junction bases unmatched: 3. Looked up from germline, CDR1 is SGHDT and CDR2 is YYEEEE. The CDR3 DNA follows: TGTGCCAGCAGCTTGTTTGGGACTAGCGGCACAGATACGCAGTATTTT. Its protein is CASSLFGTSGTDTQYF.

This chain links TRBV9 with TRBJ2-1, with 10 bases lining up with TRBD2. Germline V gives CDR1 SGDLS, CDR2 YYNGEE. The junction had 6 bases not matched to a gene; V was cut back by 0 bases and J by 9 bases. The CDR3 is 15 amino acids. DNA for the CDR3: TGTGCCAGCAGCGTAGAGGCTAGCGGGAGCGGTGAGCAGTTCTTC. This encodes CASSVEASGSGEQFF.

V usage is TRBV7-2 and J usage is TRBJ2-6; D might be TRBD2 (6 bases). Germline assignment: CDR1 SGHTA and CDR2 FQGNSA. Trimming took off 1 base at V and 0 bases at J, with 10 bases between the two ends. This CDR3 comprises 17 residues. CDR3 DNA: TGTGCCAGCAGCTTAGGGGGAGGACTCTCTGGGGCCAACGTCCTGACTTTC. Amino acids: CASSLGGGLSGANVLTF.